A selection of T cell receptor beta chains follows, all from one sample in a study of cytomegalovirus exposure and HLA in healthy donors. TCRdb's copy holds only in-frame clones and misses some; the assay was immunoSEQ multiplex PCR. This table holds roughly 250,000 clones, approximately 90% found once. Sequencing was performed on PBMCs. The receptors were sampled from a man aged 18 to 35 in good health and CMV-seronegative. Each CDR3 is given with its conserved first and last residue. A D gene is named only where the DNA matches it firmly. The size field is filled for only some rows; it gives once, few, many or a size class.

NA	NA	TRBJ2-5	TRBV30	CAFGQGETQYF	TGTGCCTTCGGTCAGGGGGAGACCCAGTACTTC
TRBD2	NA	TRBJ2-1	TRBV7-8	CASSSPSGRAGNEQFF	TGTGCCAGCAGCTCCCCTAGCGGGAGGGCCGGGAATGAGCAGTTCTTC
NA	NA	TRBJ2-1	TRBV9	CASSVGGLRYNEQFF	TGTGCCAGCAGCGTAGGAGGTCTGAGGTACAATGAGCAGTTCTTC
NA	NA	TRBJ2-3	TRBV28	CASSSGSVADTQYF	TGTGCCAGCAGTTCAGGGTCGGTAGCAGATACGCAGTATTTT
NA	NA	TRBJ2-5	TRBV5-4	CASSRLAGQRAETQYF	TGTGCCAGCAGCCGATTGGCGGGACAGCGGGCGGAGACCCAGTACTTC
NA	NA	TRBJ1-5	TRBV4-1	CASRPTEVATNQPQHF	TGCGCCAGCAGACCCACCGAGGTCGCCACAAATCAGCCCCAGCATTTT
TRBD2	NA	TRBJ2-1	TRBV2	CASSESGLASKFF	TGTGCCAGCAGTGAGAGTGGACTAGCTTCAAAGTTCTTC
NA	NA	TRBJ2-1	TRBV7-3	CASSLYPDLSYNEQFF	TGTGCCAGCAGTTTATATCCGGACTTGTCCTACAATGAGCAGTTCTTC
NA	once	TRBJ2-1	TRBV27	CASRGDYNEQFF	TGTGCCAGCCGGGGAGATTACAATGAGCAGTTCTTC
NA	NA	TRBJ1-3	TRBV28	CASSYRGNTIYF	TGTGCCAGCAGCTACAGGGGAAACACCATATATTTT
NA	NA	TRBJ1-6	TRBV5-1	CASSEVGGVNSPLHF	TGCGCCAGCAGCGAGGTGGGAGGGGTTAATTCACCCCTCCACTTT
NA	NA	TRBJ2-5	TRBV7-9	CASSLTEETQYF	TGTGCCAGCAGCTTAACAGAAGAGACCCAGTACTTC
TRBD2	NA	TRBJ2-3	TRBV7-8	CASSPLSGATDTQYF	TGTGCCAGCAGCCCGCTAAGCGGGGCCACAGATACGCAGTATTTT
TRBD2	NA	TRBJ2-7	TRBV5-4	CASSHSRDYYEQYF	TGTGCCAGCAGCCACTCTCGGGACTATTACGAGCAGTACTTC
TRBD1	NA	TRBJ2-7	TRBV5-1	CASSAGQGASSSYEQYF	TGCGCCAGCTCCGCGGGACAGGGGGCGAGTAGCTCCTACGAGCAGTACTTC
TRBD2	NA	TRBJ2-1	TRBV7-2	CASSKTSGGAYNEQFF	TGTGCCAGCAGCAAAACTAGCGGGGGGGCCTACAATGAGCAGTTCTTC
TRBD2	many	TRBJ2-1	TRBV15	CATRGTSGGNEQFF	TGTGCCACCCGTGGGACTAGCGGGGGCAATGAGCAGTTCTTC
TRBD2	NA	TRBJ2-3	TRBV28	CASRGSGGSSTDTQYF	TGTGCCAGCAGAGGTAGCGGGGGATCTAGCACAGATACGCAGTATTTT
NA	NA	TRBJ1-5	TRBV28	CASSPTGPNKPQHF	TGTGCCAGCAGTCCAACAGGGCCCAATAAACCCCAGCATTTT
NA	NA	TRBJ2-7	TRBV28	CASIARGLASYEQYF	TGTGCCAGCATCGCAAGAGGCCTAGCCAGCTACGAGCAGTACTTC
NA	NA	TRBJ2-1	TRBV11-2	CASSRDESLSFSYNEQFF	TGTGCCAGCAGCCGCGATGAGAGCCTTTCTTTTTCCTACAATGAGCAGTTCTTC
NA	NA	TRBJ1-1	TRBV7-2	CASRAPNTEAFF	TGTGCCAGCAGGGCTCCGAACACTGAAGCTTTCTTT
TRBD1	NA	TRBJ1-2	TRBV28	CASRSGGAGIYGYTF	TGTGCCAGCAGATCAGGGGGCGCCGGAATCTATGGCTACACCTTC
NA	NA	TRBJ2-5	TRBV5-6	CASSIWASGETQYF	TGTGCCAGCAGCATTTGGGCCAGTGGGGAGACCCAGTACTTC
TRBD1	NA	TRBJ2-7	TRBV5-1	CASSLGQGNEQYF	TGCGCCAGCAGCTTGGGACAGGGCAACGAGCAGTACTTC
TRBD2	NA	TRBJ2-3	TRBV6-8	CASSNLGTSGRRTQYF	TGTGCCAGCAGTAACCTGGGGACTAGCGGGAGAAGGACGCAGTATTTT
NA	NA	TRBJ2-6	TRBV28	CASGHFSGANVLTF	TGTGCCAGCGGGCACTTCTCAGGGGCCAACGTCCTGACTTTC
TRBD2	once	TRBJ2-1	TRBV5-1	CASSGAGGYNEQFF	TGCGCCAGCAGCGGGGCGGGGGGCTACAATGAGCAGTTCTTC
NA	NA	TRBJ1-3	TRBV5-1	CASSLEYISGNTIYF	TGCGCCAGCAGCTTGGAGTACATCTCTGGAAACACCATATATTTT
NA	once	TRBJ2-1	TRBV13	CASSFEGIEQFF	TGTGCCAGCAGCTTCGAGGGCATTGAGCAGTTCTTC
TRBD2	NA	TRBJ2-1	TRBV4-1	CASSQVAGGLYNEQFF	TGCGCCAGCAGCCAAGTAGCGGGGGGCCTCTACAATGAGCAGTTCTTC
TRBD1	NA	TRBJ1-3	TRBV11-2	CASSSQTGGRGNTIYF	TGTGCCAGCAGCTCCCAGACAGGGGGACGTGGAAACACCATATATTTT
NA	NA	TRBJ2-1	TRBV19	CASSIGGHNEQFF	TGTGCCAGTAGTATAGGCGGGCACAATGAGCAGTTCTTC
NA	few	TRBJ1-1	TRBV10-1	CASRVRGTEAFF	TGCGCCAGCAGGGTCAGGGGCACTGAAGCTTTCTTT
TRBD2	many	TRBJ2-7	TRBV9	CASSADRGVEQYF	TGTGCCAGCAGCGCGGACCGGGGGGTCGAGCAGTACTTC
NA	NA	TRBJ1-6	TRBV11-2	CASSSHREGDSPLHF	TGTGCCAGCAGCTCCCACAGGGAGGGAGATTCACCCCTCCACTTT
NA	NA	TRBJ2-7	TRBV4-3	CASSQGWTTGRSYEQYF	TGCGCCAGCAGCCAAGGATGGACGACAGGGAGGTCCTACGAGCAGTACTTC
NA	once	TRBJ2-7	TRBV19	CASSIVGQHYEQYF	TGTGCCAGTAGTATAGTCGGACAGCATTACGAGCAGTACTTC
NA	NA	TRBJ2-5	TRBV21-1	CAGKALAGAGETQYF	TGTGCCGGCAAGGCACTAGCGGGAGCAGGGGAGACCCAGTACTTC
NA	few	TRBJ2-7	TRBV12-2	CASRFVGQGESSYEQYF	TGTGCAAGTCGCTTCGTGGGTCAGGGTGAGAGCTCCTACGAGCAGTACTTC
NA	NA	TRBJ2-3	TRBV6-5	CASSQQRPSTDTQYF	TGTGCCAGCAGTCAACAGAGACCTAGCACAGATACGCAGTATTTT